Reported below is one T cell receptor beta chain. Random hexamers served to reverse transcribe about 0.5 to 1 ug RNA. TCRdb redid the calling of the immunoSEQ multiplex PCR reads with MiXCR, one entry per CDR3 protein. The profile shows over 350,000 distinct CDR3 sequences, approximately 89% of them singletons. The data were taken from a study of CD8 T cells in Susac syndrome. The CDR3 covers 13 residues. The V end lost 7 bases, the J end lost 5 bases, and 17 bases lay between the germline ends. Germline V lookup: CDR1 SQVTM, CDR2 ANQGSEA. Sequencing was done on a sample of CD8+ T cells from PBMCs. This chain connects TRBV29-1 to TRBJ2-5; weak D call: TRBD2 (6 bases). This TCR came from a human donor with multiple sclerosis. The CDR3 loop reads CSAGTPRLETQYF. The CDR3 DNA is TGCAGCGCCGGGACTCCCCGTTTGGAGACCCAGTACTTC.